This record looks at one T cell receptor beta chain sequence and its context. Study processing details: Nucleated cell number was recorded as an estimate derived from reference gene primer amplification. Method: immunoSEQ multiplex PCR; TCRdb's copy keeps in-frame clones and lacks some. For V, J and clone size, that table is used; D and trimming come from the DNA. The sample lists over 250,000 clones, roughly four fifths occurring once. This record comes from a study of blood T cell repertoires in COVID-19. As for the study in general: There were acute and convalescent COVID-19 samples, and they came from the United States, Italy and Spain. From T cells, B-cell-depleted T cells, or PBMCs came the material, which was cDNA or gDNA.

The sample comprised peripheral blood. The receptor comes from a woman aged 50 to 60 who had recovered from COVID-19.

CDR3 amino acids: CAWTFAGTNYGYTF. In DNA form, the CDR3 reads TGTGCCTGGACCTTTGCAGGGACAAACTATGGCTACACCTTC. The rearrangement links TRBV30 to TRBJ1-2; D might be TRBD1 (6 bases). V was pared by 4 bases and J by 2 bases, with 14 bases between. CDR3 size: 14 residues. In germline, CDR1 is GTSNPN, CDR2 SVGIG (reference sequence). The full variable domain, rest sourced from reference TRBV30 and TRBJ1-2, is SQTIHQWPATLVQPVGSPLSLECTVEGTSNPNLYWYRQAAGRGLQLLFYSVGIGQISSEVPQNLSASRPQDRQFILSSKKLLLSDSGFYLCAWTFAGTNYGYTFGSGTRLTVV.